A selection of T cell receptor beta chains follows, all from one sample in a study of identical twins. TCRdb analysed the 5' RACE reads with MiXCR anew, one entry per CDR3 protein. This table holds 220,000 or so distinct CDR3 sequences, approximately 7% found once. This same sample was also taken into another study, of yellow fever vaccine responses in identical twins.

Sequenced material: memory (CD45RO+) T cells sorted from blood. Receptors were obtained from a woman aged 18-29 years in good health. Both conserved end residues are part of each CDR3. A D gene is named only where the DNA matches it firmly. Part of the rows lack a size; the others show once, few, many or a class for expanded clones.

>TRBV24-1|many|.|TRBJ2-3
CATSDSRGSVEDTQYF
TGTGCCACCAGTGACAGTCGTGGGTCGGTTGAAGATACGCAGTATTTT
>TRBV14|.|.|TRBJ1-1
CASSHTWNARTEAFF
TGTGCCAGCAGCCACACGTGGAACGCGCGAACTGAAGCTTTCTTT
>TRBV18|few|TRBD2|TRBJ2-7
CASSLTSGHEQYF
TGTGCCAGCTCACTGACTAGCGGCCACGAGCAGTACTTC
>TRBV7-9|few|TRBD1|TRBJ2-7
CASSTTGGAVYEQYF
TGTGCCAGCAGCACGACAGGGGGCGCGGTGTACGAGCAGTACTTC
>TRBV13|.|.|TRBJ2-1
CASSLELGGTYNEQFF
TGTGCCAGCAGCTTAGAGCTCGGGGGCACCTACAATGAGCAGTTCTTC
>TRBV29-1|.|TRBD1|TRBJ2-3
CSVDSGGYGDTQYF
TGCAGCGTTGATTCAGGGGGCTACGGAGATACGCAGTATTTT
>TRBV20-1|few|TRBD1|TRBJ2-3
CSARRQGSTDTQYF
TGCAGTGCTAGGAGACAGGGTAGCACAGATACGCAGTATTTT
>TRBV12-3/TRBV12-4|many|TRBD1|TRBJ2-6
CASSKQGPHSGANVLTF
TGTGCCAGCAGTAAACAGGGGCCCCACTCTGGGGCCAACGTCCTGACTTTC
>TRBV25-1|few|TRBD2|TRBJ2-3
CASSDTSSGGASDTQYF
TGTGCCAGCAGTGACACCTCTAGCGGGGGGGCATCAGATACGCAGTATTTT
>TRBV3-1|many|.|TRBJ2-4
CASSQRAIGKNIQYF
TGTGCCAGCAGCCAAAGGGCCATAGGCAAAAACATTCAGTACTTC
>TRBV7-9|many|.|TRBJ1-2
CASSRAGTAYGYTF
TGTGCCAGCAGCCGAGCCGGGACCGCATATGGCTACACCTTC
>TRBV5-1|many|TRBD2|TRBJ2-1
CASSFGSGRGNEQFF
TGCGCCAGCAGCTTTGGTAGCGGGAGGGGGAATGAGCAGTTCTTC
>TRBV24-1|many|.|TRBJ2-3
CATSDLQWTGTDTQYF
TGTGCCACCAGTGATTTGCAGTGGACAGGCACAGATACGCAGTATTTT
>TRBV11-2|.|TRBD2|TRBJ2-2
CASSPKREGQVTGELFF
TGTGCCAGCAGCCCTAAGCGGGAGGGCCAAGTCACCGGGGAGCTGTTTTTT
>TRBV20-1|many|.|TRBJ1-5
CSATGHNQPQHF
TGCAGTGCTACGGGGCACAATCAGCCCCAGCATTTT
>TRBV18|.|TRBD2|TRBJ2-1
CASSPRSGTSGSYNEQFF
TGTGCCAGCTCACCTCGGTCCGGGACTAGCGGGAGTTATAATGAGCAGTTCTTC
>TRBV6-1|few|.|TRBJ2-1
CASSVRESSYNEQFF
TGTGCCAGCAGTGTCCGGGAGAGCTCCTACAATGAGCAGTTCTTC
>TRBV12-3/TRBV12-4|.|.|TRBJ1-5
CASTKDGTSNQPQHF
TGTGCCAGCACTAAGGACGGGACCAGCAATCAGCCCCAGCATTTT
>TRBV29-1|many|.|TRBJ1-2
CSVVGAGYGYTF
TGCAGCGTTGTGGGGGCCGGCTATGGCTACACCTTC
>TRBV20-1|.|TRBD1|TRBJ1-1
CSAREPDRANTEAFF
TGCAGTGCTAGAGAGCCTGACAGGGCCAACACTGAAGCTTTCTTT
>TRBV9|many|.|TRBJ2-7
CASSEGQSYEQYF
TGTGCCAGCAGCGAAGGACAATCCTACGAGCAGTACTTC
>TRBV5-1|.|.|TRBJ2-5
CASSFSRRQETQYF
TGCGCCAGCAGCTTTAGTAGGAGGCAAGAGACCCAGTACTTC
>TRBV20-1|few|.|TRBJ2-1
CSARDGLDPNEQFF
TGCAGTGCTAGAGATGGGCTAGATCCCAATGAGCAGTTCTTC
>TRBV20-1|few|TRBD1|TRBJ2-1
CSASTGDRGRGEQFF
TGCAGTGCTAGTACCGGGGACAGGGGGCGGGGTGAGCAGTTCTTC
>TRBV7-8|many|.|TRBJ2-3
CASSLGLAYSTDTQYF
TGTGCCAGCAGCTTAGGGTTAGCGTATAGCACAGATACGCAGTATTTT
>TRBV20-1|many|TRBD2|TRBJ2-1
CSARDRGTAKLLAGPYNEQFF
TGCAGTGCTAGAGATAGGGGCACGGCTAAGTTACTAGCGGGGCCGTACAATGAGCAGTTCTTC
>TRBV3-1|few|TRBD2|TRBJ2-3
CASSQDLAGTTQYF
TGTGCCAGCAGCCAAGATCTAGCGGGTACTACGCAGTATTTT
>TRBV7-2|.|TRBD2|TRBJ2-3
CASSITSGIDTQYF
TGTGCCAGCAGCATAACTAGCGGGATCGATACGCAGTATTTT
>TRBV12-3/TRBV12-4|.|TRBD2|TRBJ2-5
CASTLAGGGKTQYF
TGTGCCAGCACCCTAGCGGGAGGCGGAAAGACCCAGTACTTC
>TRBV7-9|.|TRBD1|TRBJ1-6
CASSEDRGRASPLHF
TGTGCCAGCAGCGAGGACAGGGGGAGGGCTTCGCCCCTCCACTTT
>TRBV29-1|many|TRBD2|TRBJ2-1
CSVEVGTSGSNEQFF
TGCAGCGTTGAAGTAGGAACTAGCGGAAGCAATGAGCAGTTCTTC
>TRBV6-1|many|TRBD1|TRBJ2-5
CASSLQGARETQYF
TGTGCCAGCAGTCTCCAGGGGGCTCGAGAGACCCAGTACTTC
>TRBV3-1|few|.|TRBJ2-3
CASSQVQGTDTQYF
TGTGCCAGCAGCCAAGTACAGGGCACAGATACGCAGTATTTT
>TRBV18|few|TRBD1|TRBJ2-1
CASSPRGQGADEQFF
TGTGCCAGCTCACCAAGGGGACAGGGGGCCGATGAGCAGTTCTTC
>TRBV3-1|few|TRBD2|TRBJ2-1
CASSRTSGGSSYNEQFF
TGTGCCAGCAGCCGCACTAGCGGGGGAAGCTCCTACAATGAGCAGTTCTTC
>TRBV12-5|.|TRBD2|TRBJ2-3
CASLSGDPTDTQYF
TGTGCTAGCCTAAGCGGGGACCCCACAGATACGCAGTATTTT
>TRBV11-2|.|.|TRBJ2-5
CASSLGGLARETQYF
TGTGCCAGCAGCTTAGGGGGCCTAGCCCGGGAGACCCAGTACTTC
>TRBV11-3|.|.|TRBJ2-3
CASSRPTGPSTDTQYF
TGTGCCAGCAGCCGGCCGACGGGACCTAGCACAGATACGCAGTATTTT
>TRBV25-1|many|TRBD1|TRBJ1-1
CASSGQGWNTEAFF
TGTGCCAGCAGTGGACAGGGGTGGAACACTGAAGCTTTCTTT
>TRBV10-1|.|TRBD1|TRBJ2-4
CASSDGTGVQNIQYF
TGCGCCAGCAGTGACGGGACAGGGGTGCAAAACATTCAGTACTTC
>TRBV5-1|.|TRBD2|TRBJ2-2
CASSLAPGLAVRGELFF
TGCGCCAGCAGCTTGGCACCGGGACTAGCGGTACGCGGGGAGCTGTTTTTT
>TRBV27|many|TRBD2|TRBJ2-3
CASSYGLAGTDTQYF
TGTGCCAGCAGTTACGGACTAGCGGGCACAGATACGCAGTATTTT
>TRBV29-1|.|TRBD1|TRBJ1-1
CSVSADRGNTEAFF
TGCAGCGTATCTGCCGACAGGGGTAACACTGAAGCTTTCTTT